A selection of T cell receptor beta chains follows, all from one sample in a study of blood T cell repertoires in COVID-19. The protocol was immunoSEQ multiplex PCR, while the TCRdb copy is restricted to in-frame clones and leaves out a portion. The table records some 76,000 clones, approximately 90% of them present only once. Material for sequencing was peripheral blood. These receptors all stem from a woman younger than 35 with acute or convalescent COVID-19. Each CDR3 is given with its conserved first and last residue. A D gene is named only where the DNA matches it firmly. Rows give clone size only sometimes, using once, few, many, or a class for an expanded clone.

CDR3,DNA,size,D,V,J
CASSSDTPNTEAFF,TGTGCCAGCTCATCGGACACACCGAACACTGAAGCTTTCTTT,once,NA,TRBV18,TRBJ1-1
CASSQTPVASGSGGNEQFF,TGCGCCAGCAGCCAAACTCCCGTGGCTAGCGGGAGTGGGGGCAATGAGCAGTTCTTC,NA,TRBD2,TRBV4-1,TRBJ2-1
CASSETGERGYTF,TGTGCCAGCAGTGAAACAGGGGAGCGGGGCTACACCTTC,NA,TRBD1,TRBV6-1,TRBJ1-2
CASSLDGSLRYGYTF,TGTGCCAGCAGCTTAGATGGTTCCCTACGCTATGGCTACACCTTC,NA,NA,TRBV7-8,TRBJ1-2
CATSDFNRPSYNSPLHF,TGTGCCACCAGTGATTTTAACAGGCCCTCCTATAATTCACCCCTCCACTTT,NA,NA,TRBV24-1,TRBJ1-6
CASSWDSQETQYF,TGTGCCAGCAGTTGGGACAGTCAAGAGACCCAGTACTTC,few,TRBD1,TRBV5-6,TRBJ2-5
CASSPPSGRAGFSYNEQFF,TGTGCCAGCAGCCCTCCTAGCGGGAGGGCCGGGTTTTCCTACAATGAGCAGTTCTTC,NA,TRBD2,TRBV7-6,TRBJ2-1
CASSVTGSARGYTF,TGTGCCAGCAGCGTGACAGGGTCGGCTCGTGGCTACACCTTC,NA,TRBD1,TRBV5-4,TRBJ1-2
CASSYSMGGIKQFF,TGTGCCAGCAGTTACTCGATGGGAGGGATCAAGCAGTTCTTC,NA,TRBD2,TRBV6-5,TRBJ2-1
CASSEWVLAGGRYNEQFF,TGTGCCAGCAGTGAATGGGTCCTAGCGGGGGGCCGATACAATGAGCAGTTCTTC,NA,TRBD2,TRBV2,TRBJ2-1
CASSLVGAPGMIGNTEAFF,TGTGCCAGCAGCTTAGTTGGGGCTCCAGGGATGATTGGAAACACTGAAGCTTTCTTT,NA,NA,TRBV7-8,TRBJ1-1
CAIRGLAGGGEQFF,TGTGCCATCAGGGGACTAGCGGGAGGTGGGGAGCAGTTCTTC,NA,TRBD2,TRBV10-3,TRBJ2-1
CAWRGIGTAGNTIYF,TGTGCCTGGAGGGGAATCGGGACAGCTGGAAACACCATATATTTT,NA,TRBD1,TRBV30,TRBJ1-3
CASTAVAIQETQYF,TGCGCCAGCACTGCCGTGGCCATTCAAGAGACCCAGTACTTC,NA,NA,TRBV10-2,TRBJ2-5
CASSPQELSGNTIYF,TGTGCCAGCAGCCCACAGGAACTCTCTGGAAACACCATATATTTT,NA,NA,TRBV5-6,TRBJ1-3
CASSIDPTGYEQFF,TGTGCCAGTAGTATAGACCCAACAGGATATGAGCAGTTCTTC,NA,NA,TRBV19,TRBJ2-1
CASKQTGFNSPLHF,TGTGCCAGCAAGCAGACAGGGTTTAATTCACCCCTCCACTTT,NA,TRBD1,TRBV25-1,TRBJ1-6
CASSPGQGLFF,TGTGCCAGCAGCCCCGGACAGGGACTGTTCTTC,NA,TRBD1,TRBV28,TRBJ2-1
CASSQVSLAAHRYF,TGTGCCAGCAGCCAAGTGTCCCTAGCGGCCCACAGGTATTTT,NA,TRBD2,TRBV3-1/TRBV3-2,TRBJ2-3
CASSLVLDGGSGYTF,TGCGCCAGCAGCTTGGTCCTCGACGGGGGATCAGGCTACACCTTC,NA,NA,TRBV5-1,TRBJ1-2
CASSLPTATDRGYGYTF,TGTGCCAGCTCACTGCCAACTGCCACGGACAGGGGCTATGGCTACACCTTC,NA,TRBD1,TRBV18,TRBJ1-2